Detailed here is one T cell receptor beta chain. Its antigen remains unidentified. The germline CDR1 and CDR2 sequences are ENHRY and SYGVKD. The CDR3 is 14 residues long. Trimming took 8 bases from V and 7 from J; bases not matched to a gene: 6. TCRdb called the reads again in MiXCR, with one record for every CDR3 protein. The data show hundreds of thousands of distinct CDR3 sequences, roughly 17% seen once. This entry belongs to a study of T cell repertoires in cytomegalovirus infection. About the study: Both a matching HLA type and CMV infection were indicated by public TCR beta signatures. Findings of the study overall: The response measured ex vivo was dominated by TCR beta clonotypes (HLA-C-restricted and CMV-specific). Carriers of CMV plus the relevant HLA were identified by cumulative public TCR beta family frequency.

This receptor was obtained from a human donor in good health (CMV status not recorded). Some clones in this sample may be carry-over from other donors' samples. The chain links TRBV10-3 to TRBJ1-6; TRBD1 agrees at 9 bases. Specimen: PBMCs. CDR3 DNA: TGTGCCATCCGAAGGGACAGGGACAATTCACCCCTCCACTTT. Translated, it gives CAIRRDRDNSPLHF.